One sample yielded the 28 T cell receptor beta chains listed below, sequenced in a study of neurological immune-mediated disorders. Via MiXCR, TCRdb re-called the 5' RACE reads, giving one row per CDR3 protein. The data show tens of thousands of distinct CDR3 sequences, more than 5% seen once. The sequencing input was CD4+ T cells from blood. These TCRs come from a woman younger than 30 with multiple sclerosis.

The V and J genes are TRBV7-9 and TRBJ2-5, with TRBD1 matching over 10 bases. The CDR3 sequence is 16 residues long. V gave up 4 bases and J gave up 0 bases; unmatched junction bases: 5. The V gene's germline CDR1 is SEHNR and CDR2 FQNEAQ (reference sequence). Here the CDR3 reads CASSSWDRGYQETQYF. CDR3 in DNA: TGTGCCAGCAGCTCCTGGGACAGGGGATACCAAGAGACCCAGTACTTC.

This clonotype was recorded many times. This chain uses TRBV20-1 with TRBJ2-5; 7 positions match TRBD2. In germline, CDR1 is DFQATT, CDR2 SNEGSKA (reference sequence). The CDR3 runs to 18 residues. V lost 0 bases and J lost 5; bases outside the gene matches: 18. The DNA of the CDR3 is TGCAGTGCTAGAGATAGTATTGGAGTGGGGGGGAGCTGGGAGACCCAGTACTTC. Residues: CSARDSIGVGGSWETQYF.

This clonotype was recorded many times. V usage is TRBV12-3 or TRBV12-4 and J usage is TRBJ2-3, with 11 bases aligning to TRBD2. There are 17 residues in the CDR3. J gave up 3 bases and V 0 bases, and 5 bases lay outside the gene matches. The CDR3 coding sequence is TGTGCCAGCAGTTTAGCTAGCGGGGGGGCTGTGACAGATACGCAGTATTTT. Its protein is CASSLASGGAVTDTQYF.

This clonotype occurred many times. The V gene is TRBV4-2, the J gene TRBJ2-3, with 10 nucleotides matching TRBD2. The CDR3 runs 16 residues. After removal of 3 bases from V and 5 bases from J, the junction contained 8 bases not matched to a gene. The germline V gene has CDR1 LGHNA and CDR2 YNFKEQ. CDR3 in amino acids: CASSQILSGGQDTQYF. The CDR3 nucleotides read TGTGCCAGCAGCCAGATCCTTAGCGGGGGGCAAGATACGCAGTATTTT.

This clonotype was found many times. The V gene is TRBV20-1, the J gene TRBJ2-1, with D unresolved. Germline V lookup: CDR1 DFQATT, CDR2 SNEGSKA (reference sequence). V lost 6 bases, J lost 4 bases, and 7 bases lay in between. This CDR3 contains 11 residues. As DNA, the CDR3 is TGCAGTGCCGAACGTTACAATGAGCAGTTCTTC. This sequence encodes CSAERYNEQFF.

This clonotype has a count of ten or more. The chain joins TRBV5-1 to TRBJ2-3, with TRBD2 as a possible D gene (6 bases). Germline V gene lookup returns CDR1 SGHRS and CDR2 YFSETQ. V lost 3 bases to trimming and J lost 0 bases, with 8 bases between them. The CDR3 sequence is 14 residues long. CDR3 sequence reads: CASSWDFSTDTQYF. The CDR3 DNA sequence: TGCGCCAGCAGCTGGGACTTTAGCACAGATACGCAGTATTTT.

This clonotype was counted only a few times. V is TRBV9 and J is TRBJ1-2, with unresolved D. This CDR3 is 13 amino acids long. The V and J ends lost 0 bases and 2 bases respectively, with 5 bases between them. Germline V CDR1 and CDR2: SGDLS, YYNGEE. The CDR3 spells CASSVAENYGYTF. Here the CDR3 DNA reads TGTGCCAGCAGCGTAGCAGAGAACTATGGCTACACCTTC.

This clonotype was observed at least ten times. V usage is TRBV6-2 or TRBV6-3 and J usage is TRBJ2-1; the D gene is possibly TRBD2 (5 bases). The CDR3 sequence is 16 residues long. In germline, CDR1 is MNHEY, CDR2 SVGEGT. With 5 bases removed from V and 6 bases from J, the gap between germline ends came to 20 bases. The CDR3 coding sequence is TGTGCCAGCAGTAACCCCCAGGCAGGAGGTTCCAATGAGCAGTTCTTC. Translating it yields CASSNPQAGGSNEQFF.

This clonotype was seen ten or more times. The CDR3 here is CASSLWQGWYF. CDR3 nucleotides: TGTGCCAGCAGTTTATGGCAGGGTTGGTACTTC. The chain recombines TRBV28 with TRBJ2-7; TRBD1 is a possible D gene (5 bases). Germline V lookup: CDR1 MDHEN, CDR2 SYDVKM. Trimming pared 0 bases from V and 12 bases from J, leaving 9 bases between. There are 11 residues in the CDR3.

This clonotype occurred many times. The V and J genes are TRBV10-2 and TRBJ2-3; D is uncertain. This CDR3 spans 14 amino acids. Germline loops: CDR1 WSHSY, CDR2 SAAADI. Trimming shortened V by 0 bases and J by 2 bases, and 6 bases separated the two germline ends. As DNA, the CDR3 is TGCGCCAGCAGTGAGTCTCATAACACAGATACGCAGTATTTT. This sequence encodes CASSESHNTDTQYF.

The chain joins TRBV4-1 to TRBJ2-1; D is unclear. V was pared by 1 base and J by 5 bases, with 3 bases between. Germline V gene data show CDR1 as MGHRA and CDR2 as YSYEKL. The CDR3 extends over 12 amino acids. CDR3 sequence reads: CASSQGDNEQFF. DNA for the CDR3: TGCGCCAGCAGCCAAGGAGACAATGAGCAGTTCTTC.

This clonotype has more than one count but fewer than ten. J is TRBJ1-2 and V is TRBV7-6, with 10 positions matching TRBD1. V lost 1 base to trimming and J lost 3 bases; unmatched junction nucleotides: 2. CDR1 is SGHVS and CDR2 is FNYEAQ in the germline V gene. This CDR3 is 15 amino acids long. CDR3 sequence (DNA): TGTGCCAGCAGCTTAGTAGGACAGGGGGACTATGGCTACACCTTC. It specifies CASSLVGQGDYGYTF.

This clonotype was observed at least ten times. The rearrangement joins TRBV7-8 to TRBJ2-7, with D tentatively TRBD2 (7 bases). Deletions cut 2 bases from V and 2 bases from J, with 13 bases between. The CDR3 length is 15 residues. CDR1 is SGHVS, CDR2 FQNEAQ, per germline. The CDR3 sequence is CASSLRGGETYEQYF. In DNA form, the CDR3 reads TGTGCCAGCAGCTTAAGGGGGGGGGAAACCTACGAGCAGTACTTC.

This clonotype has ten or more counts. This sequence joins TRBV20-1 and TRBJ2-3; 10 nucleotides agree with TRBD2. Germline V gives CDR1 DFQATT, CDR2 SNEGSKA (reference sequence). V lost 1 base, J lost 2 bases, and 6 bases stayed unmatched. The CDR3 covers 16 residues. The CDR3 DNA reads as TGCAGTGCTAGAGTGGCTAGCGGGGGCACCACAGATACGCAGTATTTT. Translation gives CSARVASGGTTDTQYF.

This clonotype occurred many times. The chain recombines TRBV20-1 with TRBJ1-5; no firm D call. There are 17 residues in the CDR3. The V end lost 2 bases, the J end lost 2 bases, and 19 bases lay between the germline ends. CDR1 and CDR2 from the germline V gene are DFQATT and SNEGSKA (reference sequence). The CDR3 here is CSARQANKPIGNQPQHF. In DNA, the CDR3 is TGCAGTGCTAGACAGGCCAACAAGCCCATAGGCAATCAGCCCCAGCATTTT.

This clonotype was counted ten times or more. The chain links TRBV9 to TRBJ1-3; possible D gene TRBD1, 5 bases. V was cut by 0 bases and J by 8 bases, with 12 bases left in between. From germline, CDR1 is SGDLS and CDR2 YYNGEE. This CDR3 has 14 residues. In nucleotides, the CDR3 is TGTGCCAGCAGCGTAGGGACATCTGGGGACACCATATATTTT. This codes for CASSVGTSGDTIYF.

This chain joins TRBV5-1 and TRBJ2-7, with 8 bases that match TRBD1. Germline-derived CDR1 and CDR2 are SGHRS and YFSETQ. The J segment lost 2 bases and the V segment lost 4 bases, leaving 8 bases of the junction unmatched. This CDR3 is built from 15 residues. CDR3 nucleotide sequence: TGCGCCAGCAGCAACCGTCCGGGACAGGCCTACGAGCAGTACTTC. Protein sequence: CASSNRPGQAYEQYF.

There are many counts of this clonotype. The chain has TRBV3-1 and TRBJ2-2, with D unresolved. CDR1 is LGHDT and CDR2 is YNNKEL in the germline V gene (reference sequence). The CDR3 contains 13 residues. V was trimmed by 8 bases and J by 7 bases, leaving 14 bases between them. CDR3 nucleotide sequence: TGTGCCAGCCATGCCACTAAGGGCGGGGAGCTGTTTTTT. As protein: CASHATKGGELFF.

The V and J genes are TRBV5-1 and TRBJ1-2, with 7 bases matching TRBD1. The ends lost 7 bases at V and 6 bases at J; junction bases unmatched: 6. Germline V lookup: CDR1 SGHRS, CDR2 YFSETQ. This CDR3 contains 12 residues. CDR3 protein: CASRQGGDGYTF. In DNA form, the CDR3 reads TGCGCCAGCCGACAGGGTGGAGATGGCTACACCTTC.

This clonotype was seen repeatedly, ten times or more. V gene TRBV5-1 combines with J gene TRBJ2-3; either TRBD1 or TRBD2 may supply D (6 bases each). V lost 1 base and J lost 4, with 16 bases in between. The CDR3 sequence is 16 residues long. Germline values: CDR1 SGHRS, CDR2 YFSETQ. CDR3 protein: CASSLHRAEGADTQYF. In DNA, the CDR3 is TGCGCCAGCAGCTTGCACAGGGCGGAGGGAGCAGATACGCAGTATTTT.

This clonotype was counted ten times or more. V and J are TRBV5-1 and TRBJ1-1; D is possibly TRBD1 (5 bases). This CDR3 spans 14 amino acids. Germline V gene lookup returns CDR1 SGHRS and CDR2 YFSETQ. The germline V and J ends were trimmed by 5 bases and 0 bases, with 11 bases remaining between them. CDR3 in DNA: TGCGCCAGCAGTCTAGGACACGTGAACACTGAAGCTTTCTTT. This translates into CASSLGHVNTEAFF.

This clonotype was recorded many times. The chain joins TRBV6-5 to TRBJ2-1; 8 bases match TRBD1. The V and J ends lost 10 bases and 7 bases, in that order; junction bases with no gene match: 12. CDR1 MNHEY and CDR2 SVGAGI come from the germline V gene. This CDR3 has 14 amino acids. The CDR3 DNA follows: TGTGCCACCCAGACGCGGACAGGGAAGAATGAGCAGTTCTTC. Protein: CATQTRTGKNEQFF.

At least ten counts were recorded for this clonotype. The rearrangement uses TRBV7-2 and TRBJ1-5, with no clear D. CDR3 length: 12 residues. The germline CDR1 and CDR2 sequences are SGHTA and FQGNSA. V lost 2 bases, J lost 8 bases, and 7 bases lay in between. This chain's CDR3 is CASSLLSEPQHF. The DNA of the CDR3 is TGTGCCAGCAGCTTACTATCTGAGCCCCAGCATTTT.

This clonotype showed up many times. The CDR3 coding sequence is TGTGCCAGCAGTGACTCCCACGGGACAGGCTTCGTGGATGGCTACACCTTC. This gives the protein CASSDSHGTGFVDGYTF. The chain employs TRBV6-4 and TRBJ1-2; 8 bases map to TRBD1. V trimming: 0 bases; J trimming: 6 bases; junction bases outside the gene matches: 12. The CDR3 sequence is 17 residues long. Looked up from germline, CDR1 is MRHNA and CDR2 is SNTAGT.

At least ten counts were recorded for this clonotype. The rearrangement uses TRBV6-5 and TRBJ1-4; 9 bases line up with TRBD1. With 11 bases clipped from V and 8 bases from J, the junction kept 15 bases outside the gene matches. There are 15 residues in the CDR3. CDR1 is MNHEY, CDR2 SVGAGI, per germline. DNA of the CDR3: TGTGCCGCGGCAGGTGCGGGACAGGGTTACGAAAAACTGTTTTTT. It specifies CAAAGAGQGYEKLFF.

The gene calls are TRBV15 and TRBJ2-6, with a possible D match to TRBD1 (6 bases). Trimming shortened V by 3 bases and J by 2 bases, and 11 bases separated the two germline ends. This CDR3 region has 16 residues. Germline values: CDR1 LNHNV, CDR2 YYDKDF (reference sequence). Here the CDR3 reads CATSSQQGTGANVLTF. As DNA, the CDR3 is TGTGCCACCAGCAGTCAACAGGGAACTGGGGCCAACGTCCTGACTTTC.

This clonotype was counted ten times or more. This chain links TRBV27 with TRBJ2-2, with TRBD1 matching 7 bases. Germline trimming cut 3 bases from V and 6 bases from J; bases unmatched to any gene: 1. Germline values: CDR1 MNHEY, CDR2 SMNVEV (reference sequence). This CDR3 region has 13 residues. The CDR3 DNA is TGTGCCAGCAGTTTGACAGGGTCCGGGGAGCTGTTTTTT. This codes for CASSLTGSGELFF.

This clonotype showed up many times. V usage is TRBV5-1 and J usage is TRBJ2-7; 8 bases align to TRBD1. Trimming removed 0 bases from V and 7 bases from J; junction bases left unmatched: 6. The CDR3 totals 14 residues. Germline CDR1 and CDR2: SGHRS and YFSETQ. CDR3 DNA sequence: TGCGCCAGCAGCTTGGCCTCCGGGACAGGAGAGCAGTACTTC. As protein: CASSLASGTGEQYF.